This T cell receptor beta chain was captured in a study of blood T cell repertoires in COVID-19. At the level of the study: Whether acute or convalescent, the COVID-19 samples came from the United States, Italy and Spain.

Germline-derived CDR1 and CDR2 are SNHLY and FYNNEI. This CDR3 region has 14 residues. With V trimmed by 2 bases and J by 7 bases, 6 bases remained unmatched. Some clones are missing from TCRdb's copy, which holds only in-frame ones; the method was immunoSEQ multiplex PCR. The sample contains around 190,000 clones, 80% to 90% of which appear only once. This TCR was sampled from a man between 18 and 35 years old who had recovered from COVID-19. V usage is TRBV2 and J usage is TRBJ2-7, with 9 bases aligning to TRBD2. The source material was peripheral blood. CDR3 sequence (DNA): TGTGCCAGCAGTGAATCGAGGGCGGGAGGGGAGCAGTACTTC. This codes for CASSESRAGGEQYF.